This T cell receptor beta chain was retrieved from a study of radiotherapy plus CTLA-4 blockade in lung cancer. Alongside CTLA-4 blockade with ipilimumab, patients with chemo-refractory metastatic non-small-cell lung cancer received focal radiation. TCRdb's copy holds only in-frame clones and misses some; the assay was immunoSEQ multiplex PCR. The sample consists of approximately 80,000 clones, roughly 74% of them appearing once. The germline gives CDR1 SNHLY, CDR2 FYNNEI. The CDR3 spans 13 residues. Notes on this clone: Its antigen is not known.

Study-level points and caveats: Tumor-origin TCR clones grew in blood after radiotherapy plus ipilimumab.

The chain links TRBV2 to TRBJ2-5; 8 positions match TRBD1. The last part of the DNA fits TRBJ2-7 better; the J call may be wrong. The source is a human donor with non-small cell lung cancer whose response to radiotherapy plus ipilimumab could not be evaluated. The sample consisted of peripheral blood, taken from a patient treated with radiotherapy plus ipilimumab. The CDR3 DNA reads TGTGCCAGCAGCCGACAGGGGTGGAACGAGCAGTACTTC. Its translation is CASSRQGWNEQYF.